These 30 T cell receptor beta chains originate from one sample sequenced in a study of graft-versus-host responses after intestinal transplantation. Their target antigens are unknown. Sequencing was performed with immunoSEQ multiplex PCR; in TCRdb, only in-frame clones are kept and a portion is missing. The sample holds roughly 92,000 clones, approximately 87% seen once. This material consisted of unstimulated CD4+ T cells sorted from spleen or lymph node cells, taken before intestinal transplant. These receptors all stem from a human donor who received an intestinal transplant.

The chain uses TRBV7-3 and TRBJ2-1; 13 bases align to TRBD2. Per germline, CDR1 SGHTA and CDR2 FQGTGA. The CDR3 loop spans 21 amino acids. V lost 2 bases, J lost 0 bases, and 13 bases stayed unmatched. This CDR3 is CASSLPRTSGGNTDSYNEQFF. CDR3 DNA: TGTGCCAGCAGCTTACCCCGGACTAGCGGGGGCAATACCGACTCCTACAATGAGCAGTTCTTC. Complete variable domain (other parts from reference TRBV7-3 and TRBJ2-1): GAGVSQTPSNKVTEKGKYVELRCDPISGHTALYWYRQSLGQGPEFLIYFQGTGAADDSGLPNDRFFAVRPEGSVSTLKIQRTERGDSAVYLCASSLPRTSGGNTDSYNEQFFGPGTRLTVL.

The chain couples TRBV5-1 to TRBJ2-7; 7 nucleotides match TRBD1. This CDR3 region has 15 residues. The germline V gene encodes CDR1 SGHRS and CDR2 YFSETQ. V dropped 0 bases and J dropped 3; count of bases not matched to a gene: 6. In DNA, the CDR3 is TGCGCCAGCAGCTTGGATCCAGGGGGTTTCTACGAGCAGTACTTC. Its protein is CASSLDPGGFYEQYF. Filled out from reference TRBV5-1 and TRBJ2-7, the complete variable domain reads KAGVTQTPRYLIKTRGQQVTLSCSPISGHRSVSWYQQTPGQGLQFLFEYFSETQRNKGNFPGRFSGRQFSNSRSEMNVSTLELGDSALYLCASSLDPGGFYEQYFGPGTRLTVT.

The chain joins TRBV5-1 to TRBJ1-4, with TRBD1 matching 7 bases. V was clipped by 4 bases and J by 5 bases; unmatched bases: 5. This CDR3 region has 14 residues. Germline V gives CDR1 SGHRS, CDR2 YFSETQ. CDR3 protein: CASSQTGPNEKLFF. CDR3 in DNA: TGCGCCAGCAGCCAGACAGGGCCGAATGAAAAACTGTTTTTT.

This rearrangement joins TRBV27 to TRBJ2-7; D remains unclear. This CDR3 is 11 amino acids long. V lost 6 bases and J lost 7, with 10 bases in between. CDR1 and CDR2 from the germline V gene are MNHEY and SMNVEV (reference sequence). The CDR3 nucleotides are TGTGCCAGCAGAGCCCGGTGGGAGCAGTACTTC. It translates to CASRARWEQYF.

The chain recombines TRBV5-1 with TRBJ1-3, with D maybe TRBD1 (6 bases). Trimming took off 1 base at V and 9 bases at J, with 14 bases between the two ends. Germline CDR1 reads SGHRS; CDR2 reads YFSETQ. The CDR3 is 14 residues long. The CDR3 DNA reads TGCGCCAGCAGCTTGAACGAGGGGGGGACCACCATATATTTT. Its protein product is CASSLNEGGTTIYF. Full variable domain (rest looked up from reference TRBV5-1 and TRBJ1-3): KAGVTQTPRYLIKTRGQQVTLSCSPISGHRSVSWYQQTPGQGLQFLFEYFSETQRNKGNFPGRFSGRQFSNSRSEMNVSTLELGDSALYLCASSLNEGGTTIYFGEGSWLTVV.

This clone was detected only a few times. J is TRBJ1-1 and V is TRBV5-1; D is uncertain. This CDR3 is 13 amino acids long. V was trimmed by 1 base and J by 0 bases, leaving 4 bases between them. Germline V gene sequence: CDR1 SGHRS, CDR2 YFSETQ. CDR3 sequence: CASSLTLNTEAFF. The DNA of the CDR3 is TGCGCCAGCAGCTTGACACTGAACACTGAAGCTTTCTTT.

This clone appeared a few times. For the CDR3, the DNA is TGTGCCAGCGCGGGGGGGCGCACGGAAAAACTGTTTTTT. It translates to CASAGGRTEKLFF. The chain links TRBV7-8 to TRBJ1-4; a weak D match, TRBD1 (6 bases). CDR1 is SGHVS and CDR2 is FQNEAQ in the germline V gene. This CDR3 is built from 13 residues. The V end lost 8 bases, the J end lost 8 bases, and 15 bases lay between the germline ends.

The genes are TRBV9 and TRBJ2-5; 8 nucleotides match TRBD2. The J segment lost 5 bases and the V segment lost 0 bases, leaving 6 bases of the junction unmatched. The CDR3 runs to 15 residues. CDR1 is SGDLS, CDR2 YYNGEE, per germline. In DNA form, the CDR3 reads TGTGCCAGCAGCGTAGATGGCGGGGGGACGGAGACCCAGTACTTC. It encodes CASSVDGGGTETQYF.

The CDR3 loop reads CASSQRQAGGANEKLFF. The CDR3 DNA sequence: TGTGCCAGCAGCCAACGACAGGCCGGTGGGGCTAATGAAAAACTGTTTTTT. The chain combines TRBV28 with TRBJ1-4, with D possibly matching TRBD1 (6 bases). Germline loops: CDR1 MDHEN, CDR2 SYDVKM. Trimming removed 6 bases from V and 3 bases from J, with 20 bases in between. This CDR3 region has 17 residues. Full variable domain (rest looked up from reference TRBV28 and TRBJ1-4): DVKVTQSSRYLVKRTGEKVFLECVQDMDHENMFWYRQDPGLGLRLIYFSYDVKMKEKGDIPEGYSVSREKKERFSLILESASTNQTSMYLCASSQRQAGGANEKLFFGSGTQLSVL.

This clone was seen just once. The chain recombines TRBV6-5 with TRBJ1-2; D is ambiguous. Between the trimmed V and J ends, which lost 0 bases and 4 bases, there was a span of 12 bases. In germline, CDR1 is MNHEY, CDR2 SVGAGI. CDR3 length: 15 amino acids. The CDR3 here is CASSYSELTPYGYTF. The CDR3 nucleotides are TGTGCCAGCAGTTACTCGGAGCTGACCCCCTATGGCTACACCTTC.

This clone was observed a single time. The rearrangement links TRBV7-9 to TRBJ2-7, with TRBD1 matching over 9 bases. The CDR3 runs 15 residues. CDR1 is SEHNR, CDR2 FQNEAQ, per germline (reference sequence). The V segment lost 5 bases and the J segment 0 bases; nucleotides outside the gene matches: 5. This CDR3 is CASSPTGGPSYEQYF. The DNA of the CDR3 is TGTGCCAGCAGCCCTACAGGGGGCCCCTCCTACGAGCAGTACTTC.

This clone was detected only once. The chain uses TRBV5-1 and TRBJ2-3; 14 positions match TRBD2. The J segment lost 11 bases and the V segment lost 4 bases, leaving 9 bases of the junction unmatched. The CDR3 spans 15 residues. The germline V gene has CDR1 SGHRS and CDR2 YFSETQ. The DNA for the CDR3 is TGCGCCAGCAGCCCCGGGACTAGCGGGGGACCACTGCAGTATTTT. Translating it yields CASSPGTSGGPLQYF. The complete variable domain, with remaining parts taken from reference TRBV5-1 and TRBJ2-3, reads KAGVTQTPRYLIKTRGQQVTLSCSPISGHRSVSWYQQTPGQGLQFLFEYFSETQRNKGNFPGRFSGRQFSNSRSEMNVSTLELGDSALYLCASSPGTSGGPLQYFGPGTRLTVL.

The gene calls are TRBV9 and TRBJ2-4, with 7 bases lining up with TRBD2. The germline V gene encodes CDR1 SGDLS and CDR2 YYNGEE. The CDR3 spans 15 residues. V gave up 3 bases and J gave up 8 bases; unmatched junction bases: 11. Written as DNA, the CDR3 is TGTGCCAGCAGCGCCGGGGGGAGGGGCTTGTACATTCAGTACTTC. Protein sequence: CASSAGGRGLYIQYF.

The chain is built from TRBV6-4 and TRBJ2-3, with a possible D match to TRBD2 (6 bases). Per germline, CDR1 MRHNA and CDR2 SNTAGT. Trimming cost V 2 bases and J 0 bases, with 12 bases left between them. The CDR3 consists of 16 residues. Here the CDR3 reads CASSDRRGTSTDTQYF. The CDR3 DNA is TGTGCCAGCAGTGACAGGCGGGGCACTAGCACAGATACGCAGTATTTT.

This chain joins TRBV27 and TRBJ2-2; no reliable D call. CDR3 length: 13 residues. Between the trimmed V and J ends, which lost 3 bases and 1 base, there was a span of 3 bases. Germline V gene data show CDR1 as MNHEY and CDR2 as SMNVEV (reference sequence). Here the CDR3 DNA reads TGTGCCAGCAGTTTTAGGAACACCGGGGAGCTGTTTTTT. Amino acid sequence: CASSFRNTGELFF.

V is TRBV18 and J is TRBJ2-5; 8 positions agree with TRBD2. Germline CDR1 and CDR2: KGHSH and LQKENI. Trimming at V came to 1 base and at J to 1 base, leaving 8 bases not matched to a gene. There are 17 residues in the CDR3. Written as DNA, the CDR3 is TGTGCCAGCTCACCACGGTTAGTAGCGGGATCCCAAGAGACCCAGTACTTC. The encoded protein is CASSPRLVAGSQETQYF.

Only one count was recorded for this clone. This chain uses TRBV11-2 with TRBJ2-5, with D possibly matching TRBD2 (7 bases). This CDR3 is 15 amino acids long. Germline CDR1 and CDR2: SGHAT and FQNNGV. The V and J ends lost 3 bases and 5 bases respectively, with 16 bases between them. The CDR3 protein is CASSFPWGGRETQYF. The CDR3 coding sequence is TGTGCCAGCAGCTTTCCGTGGGGGGGCCGGGAGACCCAGTACTTC.

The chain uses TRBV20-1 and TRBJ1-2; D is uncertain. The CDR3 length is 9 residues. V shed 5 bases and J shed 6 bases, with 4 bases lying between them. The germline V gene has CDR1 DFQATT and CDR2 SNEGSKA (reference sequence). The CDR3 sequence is CSAPDGYTF. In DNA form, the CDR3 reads TGCAGTGCTCCCGATGGCTACACCTTC.

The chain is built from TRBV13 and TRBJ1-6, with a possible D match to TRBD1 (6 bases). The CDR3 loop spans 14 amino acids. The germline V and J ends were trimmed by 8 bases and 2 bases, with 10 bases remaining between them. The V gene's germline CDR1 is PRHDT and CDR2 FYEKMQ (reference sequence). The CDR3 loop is CASGGRAYNSPLHF. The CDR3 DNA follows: TGTGCCAGCGGGGGCAGGGCCTATAATTCACCCCTCCACTTT.

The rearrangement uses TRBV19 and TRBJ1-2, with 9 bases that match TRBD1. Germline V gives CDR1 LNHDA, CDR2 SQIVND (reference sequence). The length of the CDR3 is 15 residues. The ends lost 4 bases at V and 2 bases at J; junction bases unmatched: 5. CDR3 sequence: CASSNSGQGNYGYTF. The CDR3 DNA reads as TGTGCCAGTAGTAATTCAGGACAGGGGAACTATGGCTACACCTTC.

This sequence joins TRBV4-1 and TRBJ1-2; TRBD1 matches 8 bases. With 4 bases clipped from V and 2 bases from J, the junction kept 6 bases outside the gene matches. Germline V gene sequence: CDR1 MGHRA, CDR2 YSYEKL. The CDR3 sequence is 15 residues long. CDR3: CASSRGQGLNYGYTF. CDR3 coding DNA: TGCGCCAGCAGCCGAGGACAGGGCTTAAACTATGGCTACACCTTC.

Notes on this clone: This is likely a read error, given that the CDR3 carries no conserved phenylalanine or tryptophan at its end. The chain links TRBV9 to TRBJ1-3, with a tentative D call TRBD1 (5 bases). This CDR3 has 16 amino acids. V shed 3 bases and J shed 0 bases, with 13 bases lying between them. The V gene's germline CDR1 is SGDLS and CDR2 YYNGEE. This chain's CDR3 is CASSGGGNPSGNTIYL. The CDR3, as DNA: TGTGCCAGCAGCGGGGGGGGGAATCCCTCTGGAAACACCATATATCTT.

The CDR3 loop is CASSPRTSTGELFF. CDR3 coding DNA: TGTGCCAGCAGCCCTAGGACATCCACCGGGGAGCTGTTTTTT. This sequence joins TRBV7-3 and TRBJ2-2, with TRBD1 as a possible D gene (5 bases). The CDR3 is made up of 14 amino acids. V gave up 5 bases and J gave up 4 bases, with 11 bases separating them. CDR1 and CDR2 from the germline V gene are SGHTA and FQGTGA.

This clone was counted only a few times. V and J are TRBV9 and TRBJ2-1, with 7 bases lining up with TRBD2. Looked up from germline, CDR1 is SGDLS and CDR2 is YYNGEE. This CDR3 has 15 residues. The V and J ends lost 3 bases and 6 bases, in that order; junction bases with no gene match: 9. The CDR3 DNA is TGTGCCAGCAGCGCGGGGGGTGGGCAAATCAATGAGCAGTTCTTC. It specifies CASSAGGGQINEQFF.

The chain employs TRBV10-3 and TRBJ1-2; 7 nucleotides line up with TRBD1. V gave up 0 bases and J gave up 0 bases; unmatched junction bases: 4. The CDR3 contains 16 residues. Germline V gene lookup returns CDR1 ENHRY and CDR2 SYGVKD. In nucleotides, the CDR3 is TGTGCCATCAGTGAGTCCATAAGGGGGCCTAACTATGGCTACACCTTC. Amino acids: CAISESIRGPNYGYTF.

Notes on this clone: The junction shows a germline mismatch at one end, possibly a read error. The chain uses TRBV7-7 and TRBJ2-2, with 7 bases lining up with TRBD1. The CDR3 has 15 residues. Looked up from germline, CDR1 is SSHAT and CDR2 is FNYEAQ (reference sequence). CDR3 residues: CASSPNRGSTGELFF. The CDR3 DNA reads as TGTGCTAGCAGCCCCAACAGGGGTAGCACCGGGGAGCTGTTTTTT.

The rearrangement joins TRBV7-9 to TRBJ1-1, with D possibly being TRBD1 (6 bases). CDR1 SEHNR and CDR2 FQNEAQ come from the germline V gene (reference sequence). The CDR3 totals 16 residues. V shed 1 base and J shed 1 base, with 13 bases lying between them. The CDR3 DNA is TGTGCCAGCAGCTTAGTCCCAGGGGTGGGGAACACTGAAGCTTTCTTT. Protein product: CASSLVPGVGNTEAFF.

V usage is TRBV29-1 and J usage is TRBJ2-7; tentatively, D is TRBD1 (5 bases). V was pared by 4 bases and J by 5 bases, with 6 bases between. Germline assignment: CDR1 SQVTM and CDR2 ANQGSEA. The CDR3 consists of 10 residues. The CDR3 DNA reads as TGCAGCGTTGGACAGAACGAGCAGTACTTC. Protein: CSVGQNEQYF.

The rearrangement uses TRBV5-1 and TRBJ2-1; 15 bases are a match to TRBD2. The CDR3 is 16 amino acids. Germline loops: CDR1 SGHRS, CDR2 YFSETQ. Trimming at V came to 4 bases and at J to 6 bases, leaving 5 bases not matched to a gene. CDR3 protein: CASSGGTSGGLNEQFF. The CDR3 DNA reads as TGCGCCAGCAGCGGGGGGACTAGCGGGGGGCTCAATGAGCAGTTCTTC.

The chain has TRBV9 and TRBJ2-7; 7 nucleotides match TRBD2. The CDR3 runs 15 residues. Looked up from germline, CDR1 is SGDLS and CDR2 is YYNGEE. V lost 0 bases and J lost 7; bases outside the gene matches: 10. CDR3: CASSVVGGPGGEQYF. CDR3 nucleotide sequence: TGTGCCAGCAGCGTAGTCGGGGGACCCGGGGGGGAGCAGTACTTC.